Listed here are 24 T cell receptor beta chains from one sample, sequenced in a study of cytomegalovirus exposure and HLA in healthy donors. This PCR relied on a set of 60 Vbeta primers and 13 Jbeta primers. Sequenced by immunoSEQ multiplex PCR; TCRdb stores in-frame clones only, minus some. This sample yields about 230,000 clones, of which around 88% are seen a single time; over 0.95% belongs to the top ten. The sample comprised PBMCs. The receptors here all came from a woman aged 18-29 years in good health and CMV-seronegative.

This clone was found a few times. V and J are TRBV5-4 and TRBJ2-1; possibly TRBD1 for D (9 bases). This CDR3 has 14 residues. Germline loops: CDR1 SGHNT, CDR2 YYREEE (reference sequence). Trimming took off 6 bases at V and 8 bases at J, with 18 bases between the two ends. CDR3 sequence reads: CASISGTGIDEQFF. CDR3 bases: TGTGCCAGCATTAGCGGGACAGGGATCGATGAGCAGTTCTTC.

The rearrangement joins TRBV5-4 to TRBJ2-7, with D tentatively TRBD2 (6 bases). This CDR3 is 15 amino acids long. The germline CDR1 and CDR2 sequences are SGHNT and YYREEE (reference sequence). Trimming stripped 2 bases from V and 5 bases from J, with 17 bases between. CDR3 coding DNA: TGTGCCAGCAGCTTTCCTGGACTAAGGATTGACGAGCAGTACTTC. This gives the protein CASSFPGLRIDEQYF.

The rearrangement uses TRBV5-1 and TRBJ1-2; 8 bases are a match to TRBD1. CDR1 and CDR2 from the germline V gene are SGHRS and YFSETQ. The junction had 4 bases not matched to a gene; V was cut back by 1 base and J by 5 bases. This CDR3 spans 14 amino acids. The CDR3 region is CASSLTGGQYGYTF. DNA of the CDR3: TGCGCCAGCAGCTTGACAGGGGGGCAGTATGGCTACACCTTC. The whole variable domain, remainder taken from reference TRBV5-1 and TRBJ1-2, is KAGVTQTPRYLIKTRGQQVTLSCSPISGHRSVSWYQQTPGQGLQFLFEYFSETQRNKGNFPGRFSGRQFSNSRSEMNVSTLELGDSALYLCASSLTGGQYGYTFGSGTRLTVV.

The chain joins TRBV19 to TRBJ2-1, with 10 bases identical to TRBD2. Looked up from germline, CDR1 is LNHDA and CDR2 is SQIVND (reference sequence). The CDR3 has 14 amino acids. V shed 7 bases, J shed 6 bases, and the junction held 6 bases outside the gene matches. The CDR3 sequence: CASNQAGGANEQFF. CDR3 nucleotide sequence: TGTGCCAGTAATCAAGCGGGGGGGGCCAATGAGCAGTTCTTC. Full variable domain (missing parts from reference TRBV19 and TRBJ2-1): DGGITQSPKYLFRKEGQNVTLSCEQNLNHDAMYWYRQDPGQGLRLIYYSQIVNDFQKGDIAEGYSVSREKKESFPLTVTSAQKNPTAFYLCASNQAGGANEQFFGPGTRLTVL.

V gene TRBV5-1 combines with J gene TRBJ2-3, with a tentative D call TRBD1 (6 bases). Looked up from germline, CDR1 is SGHRS and CDR2 is YFSETQ. V shed 4 bases and J shed 0 bases, with 9 bases lying between them. This CDR3 contains 14 residues. The CDR3 coding sequence is TGCGCCAGCAGCGCTGGACAGAGCACAGATACGCAGTATTTT. It yields the protein CASSAGQSTDTQYF.

The V and J genes are TRBV15 and TRBJ1-4; D remains unclear. V lost 5 bases and J lost 6, with 13 bases in between. The CDR3 is 14 amino acids. In germline, CDR1 is LNHNV, CDR2 YYDKDF (reference sequence). CDR3: CATSPRFGDEKLFF. CDR3 coding DNA: TGTGCCACCAGCCCCAGGTTCGGGGATGAAAAACTGTTTTTT.

This clone has a handful of counts. V gene TRBV7-7 combines with J gene TRBJ2-5; unclear D gene. Looked up from germline, CDR1 is SSHAT and CDR2 is FNYEAQ (reference sequence). V dropped 6 bases and J dropped 3 bases, with 11 bases sitting between them. The CDR3 is 13 amino acids. The CDR3: CASRPHEEETQYF. CDR3 bases: TGTGCCAGCAGACCACACGAGGAAGAGACCCAGTACTTC. Variable domain in full (rest from reference TRBV7-7 and TRBJ2-5): GAGVSQSPRYKVTKRGQDVTLRCDPISSHATLYWYQQALGQGPEFLTYFNYEAQPDKSGLPSDRFSAERPEGSISTLTIQRTEQRDSAMYRCASRPHEEETQYFGPGTRLLVL.

This clone was seen once. The same CDR3 can be traced to other DNA sequences in this sample. This chain links TRBV27 with TRBJ2-5; D ambiguous. The CDR3 has 14 amino acids. Germline loops: CDR1 MNHEY, CDR2 SMNVEV (reference sequence). Trimming stripped 6 bases from V and 6 bases from J, with 17 bases between. CDR3 sequence: CASSFLTEMKTQYF. CDR3 DNA: TGTGCCAGCAGCTTTTTAACAGAAATGAAGACCCAGTACTTC.

The CDR3 spells CASSAQGDSYNEQFF. For the CDR3, the DNA is TGTGCCAGCAGCGCGCAGGGGGACTCCTACAATGAGCAGTTCTTC. The rearrangement uses TRBV9 and TRBJ2-1; 7 nucleotides align to TRBD1. The CDR3 covers 15 residues. The junction had 3 bases not matched to a gene; V was cut back by 3 bases and J by 0 bases. The V gene's germline CDR1 is SGDLS and CDR2 YYNGEE.

The rearrangement joins TRBV9 to TRBJ1-2; tentative D call: TRBD1 (6 bases). Germline CDR1 reads SGDLS; CDR2 reads YYNGEE. V was trimmed by 6 bases and J by 3 bases, leaving 36 bases between them. The CDR3 length is 21 residues. CDR3 residues: CASNDLGGSPHETGTYYGYTF. In nucleotides, the CDR3 is TGTGCCAGCAATGATTTGGGTGGGTCGCCGCATGAGACAGGAACTTACTATGGCTACACCTTC.

The chain combines TRBV11-2 with TRBJ1-2; D remains unclear. CDR3 length: 17 amino acids. Germline loops: CDR1 SGHAT, CDR2 FQNNGV. V was cut by 5 bases and J by 4 bases, with 23 bases left in between. CDR3 nucleotides: TGTGCCAGCAGCCCATTAACGACCCCCCAGCGGGGCTATGGCTACACCTTC. Amino acids: CASSPLTTPQRGYGYTF. The variable domain in full, with the rest retrieved from reference TRBV11-2 and TRBJ1-2, is EAGVAQSPRYKIIEKRQSVAFWCNPISGHATLYWYQQILGQGPKLLIQFQNNGVVDDSQLPKDRFSAERLKGVDSTLKIQPAKLEDSAVYLCASSPLTTPQRGYGYTFGSGTRLTVV.

This rearrangement joins TRBV5-1 to TRBJ2-1, with TRBD2 matching 9 bases. V lost 4 bases and J lost 6; bases outside the gene matches: 14. The CDR3 loop spans 17 amino acids. Germline CDR1 reads SGHRS; CDR2 reads YFSETQ. The CDR3 region is CASSPTRGSGGRNEQFF. The CDR3 DNA follows: TGCGCCAGCAGCCCAACTCGGGGTAGCGGGGGCCGCAATGAGCAGTTCTTC.

The CDR3 DNA follows: TGTGCCAGCAGTTTATCTCGGACAGGGGGTGGAATTTCACCCCTCCACTTT. This encodes CASSLSRTGGGISPLHF. J is TRBJ1-6 and V is TRBV27, with 10 nucleotides matching TRBD1. The germline V gene has CDR1 MNHEY and CDR2 SMNVEV (reference sequence). J was trimmed by 9 bases and V by 0 bases; bases with no gene match: 8. There are 17 residues in the CDR3.

The chain uses TRBV4-1 and TRBJ2-1, with D maybe TRBD1 (5 bases). The CDR3 contains 13 residues. From germline, CDR1 is MGHRA and CDR2 YSYEKL. V lost 3 bases and J lost 9, with 12 bases in between. The CDR3 DNA sequence: TGCGCCAGCAGCCATCCAGGGTATGGTGAGCAGTTCTTC. Its translation: CASSHPGYGEQFF.

V and J are TRBV23-1 and TRBJ2-5; D may be TRBD1 (5 bases). TRBV23-1 is identified as an open reading frame with a role that is uncertain. V shed 6 bases and J shed 1 base, with 9 bases lying between them. The CDR3 spans 13 residues. CDR3 coding DNA: TGCGCCAGCAGACAGGACCTCCAAGAGACCCAGTACTTC. Translation: CASRQDLQETQYF.

This chain joins TRBV6-5 and TRBJ2-4; D is possibly TRBD1 (6 bases). Germline loops: CDR1 MNHEY, CDR2 SVGAGI. Trimming shortened V by 1 base and J by 8 bases, and 18 bases separated the two germline ends. The CDR3 loop spans 16 amino acids. CDR3 region: CASSYWVEKGVDIQYF. The CDR3 nucleotides read TGTGCCAGCAGTTACTGGGTCGAGAAGGGGGTAGACATTCAGTACTTC.

In its sample, this clone was seen once. The V call is TRBV13, the J call TRBJ2-1; maybe TRBD2 (6 bases). Trimming removed 4 bases from V and 0 bases from J, with 19 bases in between. The germline CDR1 and CDR2 sequences are PRHDT and FYEKMQ (reference sequence). The CDR3 contains 18 residues. The CDR3 sequence: CASSYPRGTSNSYNEQFF. CDR3 sequence (DNA): TGTGCCAGCAGCTACCCACGTGGGACTTCTAACTCCTACAATGAGCAGTTCTTC.

This chain uses TRBV19 with TRBJ2-2, with D perhaps TRBD2 (6 bases). The V end was cut by 4 bases, the J end by 1 base, with 22 bases between. Germline CDR1 LNHDA, CDR2 SQIVND (reference sequence). This CDR3 spans 19 amino acids. CDR3 protein: CASSRGLWRADQNTGELFF. CDR3 in DNA: TGTGCCAGTAGTAGGGGTCTCTGGAGGGCCGACCAGAACACCGGGGAGCTGTTTTTT.

The chain carries TRBV7-2 and TRBJ2-1; no definite D call. The CDR3 consists of 14 residues. V lost 1 base to trimming and J lost 1 base, with 5 bases between them. Per the germline V gene, CDR1 is SGHTA and CDR2 is FQGNSA. The CDR3 DNA sequence: TGTGCCAGCAGCTTAGATCCATCCTACAATGAGCAGTTCTTC. Its protein is CASSLDPSYNEQFF.

The chain joins TRBV7-2 to TRBJ2-1, with 7 bases identical to TRBD2. Losses at the gene ends were 7 bases for V and 0 bases for J; bases not matched to a gene: 6. Germline V gene sequence: CDR1 SGHTA, CDR2 FQGNSA. The CDR3 has 15 amino acids. In DNA, the CDR3 is TGTGCCAGCATGCGGGAGAGGAGCTCCTACAATGAGCAGTTCTTC. Translating gives CASMRERSSYNEQFF.

V is TRBV20-1 and J is TRBJ1-1, with TRBD1 matching 8 bases. The CDR3 totals 11 residues. V was clipped by 5 bases and J by 8 bases; unmatched bases: 4. Germline-derived CDR1 and CDR2 are DFQATT and SNEGSKA (reference sequence). The CDR3 spells CSARTGHEAFF. CDR3 in DNA: TGCAGTGCTCGGACAGGGCACGAAGCTTTCTTT.

The CDR3 bases are TGTGCCAGCAGAATGAGACAGTTCAATCAGCCCCAGCATTTT. Protein: CASRMRQFNQPQHF. The chain links TRBV6-5 to TRBJ1-5; D may be TRBD1 (5 bases). Germline assignment: CDR1 MNHEY and CDR2 SVGAGI. Trimming removed 6 bases at V and 3 bases at J, with 12 bases between. The CDR3 covers 14 residues.

V gene TRBV9 combines with J gene TRBJ2-5, with D possibly TRBD1 on 6 matching bases. The J call is uncertain, as TRBJ2-7 better fits the DNA end. Germline CDR1 SGDLS, CDR2 YYNGEE. The CDR3 contains 14 residues. The CDR3 sequence: CASSAQNRDSEQYF. CDR3 sequence (DNA): TGTGCCAGCAGCGCCCAAAACAGGGATTCCGAGCAGTACTTC.

This clone has a handful of counts. The V gene is TRBV2, the J gene TRBJ2-5, with 9 nucleotides matching TRBD2. Germline V gives CDR1 SNHLY, CDR2 FYNNEI. This CDR3 has 15 amino acids. The CDR3 here is CATRGGRAGQETQYF. As DNA, the CDR3 is TGTGCGACGCGGGGGGGGAGAGCGGGGCAAGAGACCCAGTACTTC.